These 32 T cell receptor beta chains originate from one sample sequenced in a study of OX40 agonist ivuxolimab in advanced cancers. Produced via immunoSEQ multiplex PCR; TCRdb's table is partial and in-frame only. This table has 55,000 to 60,000 clones, just under 85% appearing once. Source: CD4+ or CD8+ T cells sorted from blood, taken in a trial of the OX40 agonist ivuxolimab. The receptors come from an adult with an advanced solid tumor such as melanoma, head and neck, liver or kidney cancer.

This rearrangement joins TRBV11-3 to TRBJ1-2; no clear D gene. Trimming pared 5 bases from V and 2 bases from J, leaving 15 bases between. Germline V CDR1 and CDR2: SGHNT, YENEEA. The CDR3 runs 15 residues. CDR3: CASSEAGEINYGYTF. For the CDR3, the DNA is TGTGCCAGCAGCGAAGCCGGGGAAATAAACTATGGCTACACCTTC.

This chain links TRBV10-3 with TRBJ2-7; 8 bases match TRBD2. The V segment lost 7 bases and the J segment 5 bases; nucleotides outside the gene matches: 4. The CDR3 extends over 12 amino acids. The germline CDR1 and CDR2 sequences are ENHRY and SYGVKD. The CDR3 DNA reads TGTGCCATCACTAGCGGGTTGGACGAGCAGTACTTC. It yields the protein CAITSGLDEQYF.

This chain links TRBV27 with TRBJ1-2, with D possibly being TRBD1 (5 bases). Per germline, CDR1 MNHEY and CDR2 SMNVEV (reference sequence). This CDR3 spans 17 amino acids. Trimming removed 5 bases at V and 0 bases at J, with 19 bases between. The CDR3 nucleotides are TGTGCCAGCAGTAAAGAGGCAGGGCTTTTAGCTAACTATGGCTACACCTTC. It specifies CASSKEAGLLANYGYTF.

This chain connects TRBV7-9 to TRBJ2-2; D not certain. The germline V gene has CDR1 SEHNR and CDR2 FQNEAQ (reference sequence). The CDR3 covers 12 residues. Trimming took 4 bases from V and 6 from J, leaving 6 bases between them. In DNA form, the CDR3 reads TGTGCCAGCAGCTCCCGGGCCGGGGAGCTGTTTTTT. This codes for CASSSRAGELFF.

The rearrangement links TRBV12-5 to TRBJ2-2; possibly TRBD1 or TRBD2 for D (7 bases each). The V gene lost 6 bases and the J gene lost 4 bases, with 15 bases spanning the gap. Germline V CDR1 and CDR2: LGHNT, FRNRAP. The CDR3 consists of 15 residues. CDR3 sequence reads: CASGTRGGITGELFF. Here the CDR3 DNA reads TGTGCTAGTGGGACCAGGGGGGGGATCACCGGGGAGCTGTTTTTT.

The chain couples TRBV18 to TRBJ1-1; no definite D call. V was trimmed by 2 bases and J by 3 bases, leaving 10 bases between them. Germline V gene sequence: CDR1 KGHSH, CDR2 LQKENI. This CDR3 contains 14 residues. This CDR3 reads CASSPFPTDTEAFF. The CDR3 region has the DNA TGTGCCAGCTCACCATTCCCCACGGACACTGAAGCTTTCTTT. Complete variable domain (other parts from reference TRBV18 and TRBJ1-1): NAGVMQNPRHLVRRRGQEARLRCSPMKGHSHVYWYRQLPEEGLKFMVYLQKENIIDESGMPKERFSAEFPKEGPSILRIQQVVRGDSAAYFCASSPFPTDTEAFFGQGTRLTVV.

V and J are TRBV10-1 and TRBJ1-2, with D unresolved. Germline CDR1 is WNHNN and CDR2 is SYGVQD (reference sequence). V lost 0 bases to trimming and J lost 4 bases, with 6 bases between them. CDR3 length equals 13 residues. The CDR3 protein is CASSESEFYGYTF. CDR3 nucleotide sequence: TGCGCCAGCAGTGAGTCGGAGTTCTATGGCTACACCTTC.

As concerns this clone: The junction shows a germline mismatch at one end, possibly a read error. The V and J genes are TRBV5-1 and TRBJ1-2; D is possibly TRBD1 (5 bases). CDR3 length: 13 amino acids. CDR1 is SGHRS, CDR2 YFSETQ, per germline. CDR3 in amino acids: CASSRQPLYGYTF. CDR3 in DNA: TGTGCCAGCAGCCGACAGCCACTCTATGGCTACACCTTC. Based on the CDR3 plus reference TRBV5-1 and TRBJ1-2, the full variable domain is KAGVTQTPRYLIKTRGQQVTLSCSPISGHRSVSWYQQTPGQGLQFLFEYFSETQRNKGNFPGRFSGRQFSNSRSEMNVSTLELGDSALYLCASSRQPLYGYTFGSGTRLTVV.

The chain carries TRBV19 and TRBJ1-5, with D perhaps matching TRBD1 (5 bases). The CDR3 has 15 amino acids. Deletions cut 6 bases from V and 2 bases from J, with 14 bases between. Germline V CDR1 and CDR2: LNHDA, SQIVND (reference sequence). CDR3 region: CASSHSGGGNQPQHF. The CDR3 region has the DNA TGTGCCAGTAGCCACAGCGGGGGTGGCAATCAGCCCCAGCATTTT. The full variable domain, with the rest looked up from reference TRBV19 and TRBJ1-5, is DGGITQSPKYLFRKEGQNVTLSCEQNLNHDAMYWYRQDPGQGLRLIYYSQIVNDFQKGDIAEGYSVSREKKESFPLTVTSAQKNPTAFYLCASSHSGGGNQPQHFGDGTRLSIL.

The V gene is TRBV9, the J gene TRBJ2-7; D is perhaps TRBD2 (6 bases). Germline CDR1 and CDR2: SGDLS and YYNGEE. The CDR3 has 16 residues. Trimming left V 2 bases short and J 4 bases short, with 19 bases between. The DNA of the CDR3 is TGTGCCAGCAGCGTCGGGCCCCTAGCGTCCGCTTACGAGCAGTACTTC. Protein: CASSVGPLASAYEQYF.

V and J are TRBV18 and TRBJ2-1, with 10 bases identical to TRBD2. With V trimmed by 2 bases and J by 6 bases, 7 bases remained unmatched. CDR3 length equals 16 residues. The germline V gene has CDR1 KGHSH and CDR2 LQKENI. CDR3 amino acids: CASSPIRSGRGNEQFF. The CDR3 bases are TGTGCCAGCTCACCAATCCGAAGCGGGAGGGGCAATGAGCAGTTCTTC.

This chain uses TRBV5-1 with TRBJ1-6; D not certain. The CDR3 runs 14 residues. Trimming left V 1 base short and J 5 bases short, with 7 bases between. In germline, CDR1 is SGHRS, CDR2 YFSETQ. The CDR3 region has the DNA TGCGCCAGCAGCTTGTCTGTTAATAATTCACCCCTCCACTTT. Its translation: CASSLSVNNSPLHF.

This chain uses TRBV28 with TRBJ1-1; D gene uncertain. The germline V and J ends were trimmed by 7 bases and 7 bases, with 10 bases remaining between them. The CDR3 has 11 residues. CDR1 is MDHEN and CDR2 is SYDVKM in the germline V gene. The CDR3 sequence is CASNLGSEAFF. DNA of the CDR3: TGTGCCAGCAACTTGGGCAGTGAAGCTTTCTTT.

The chain joins TRBV4-3 to TRBJ1-1; D unclear. CDR1 and CDR2 (germline): LGHNA, YSLEER. V dropped 6 bases and J dropped 3 bases, with 11 bases sitting between them. CDR3 length equals 13 residues. CDR3: CASSVGFDTEAFF. The DNA for the CDR3 is TGCGCCAGCAGTGTGGGGTTTGACACTGAAGCTTTCTTT.

The rearrangement joins TRBV5-1 to TRBJ2-5; the D gene is possibly TRBD1 (6 bases). In germline, CDR1 is SGHRS, CDR2 YFSETQ. V shed 2 bases and J shed 1 base, with 9 bases lying between them. This CDR3 region has 14 residues. CDR3 protein: CASSFSDSQETQYF. The CDR3 bases are TGCGCCAGCAGCTTCTCGGACAGCCAAGAGACCCAGTACTTC.

The chain joins TRBV2 to TRBJ1-2, with D perhaps TRBD1 (6 bases). The CDR3 is 14 amino acids. Per germline, CDR1 SNHLY and CDR2 FYNNEI. The V gene lost 7 bases and the J gene lost 5 bases, with 17 bases spanning the gap. In DNA, the CDR3 is TGTGCCAGCAAACCCTCGGGGGCTGTATATGGCTACACCTTC. It codes for CASKPSGAVYGYTF.

The V gene is TRBV7-6, the J gene TRBJ2-3, with 7 bases that match TRBD1. There are 13 residues in the CDR3. CDR1 is SGHVS, CDR2 FNYEAQ, per germline. J was trimmed by 6 bases and V by 4 bases; bases with no gene match: 4. As DNA, the CDR3 is TGTGCCAGCAGCTCCTACAGGGGCGATACGCAGTATTTT. It codes for CASSSYRGDTQYF.

The rearrangement joins TRBV15 to TRBJ1-5, with D uncertain. The CDR3 contains 13 residues. Trimming shortened V by 4 bases and J by 6 bases, and 10 bases separated the two germline ends. The germline V gene encodes CDR1 LNHNV and CDR2 YYDKDF (reference sequence). The CDR3: CATSISLSQPQHF. CDR3 nucleotide sequence: TGTGCCACCAGCATTAGCCTGAGTCAGCCCCAGCATTTT.

The chain joins TRBV19 to TRBJ1-4, with no clear D. CDR3 length equals 15 residues. With 2 bases removed from V and 5 bases from J, the gap between germline ends came to 12 bases. Germline assignment: CDR1 LNHDA and CDR2 SQIVND (reference sequence). The chain's CDR3 is CASSIPQRRNEKLFF. The CDR3 DNA follows: TGTGCCAGTAGTATACCACAGAGACGGAATGAAAAACTGTTTTTT.

The rearrangement links TRBV30 to TRBJ2-1; the match to TRBD2 covers 10 bases. The germline gives CDR1 GTSNPN, CDR2 SVGIG (reference sequence). Trimming removed 5 bases from V and 9 bases from J; junction bases left unmatched: 7. This CDR3 is built from 13 residues. CDR3 sequence: CAWDELAGSEQFF. DNA for the CDR3: TGTGCCTGGGACGAACTAGCGGGAAGTGAGCAGTTCTTC.

Relative to its sample, this clone is medium-sized. The V gene is TRBV18, the J gene TRBJ1-3, with D perhaps matching TRBD1 (6 bases). The CDR3 totals 15 residues. Germline loops: CDR1 KGHSH, CDR2 LQKENI. Trimming cost V 5 bases and J 4 bases, with 15 bases left between them. The chain's CDR3 is CASSSNTGSGNTIYF. The CDR3 bases are TGTGCCAGCTCATCGAATACAGGGAGCGGAAACACCATATATTTT. Based on the CDR3 plus reference TRBV18 and TRBJ1-3, the full variable domain is NAGVMQNPRHLVRRRGQEARLRCSPMKGHSHVYWYRQLPEEGLKFMVYLQKENIIDESGMPKERFSAEFPKEGPSILRIQQVVRGDSAAYFCASSSNTGSGNTIYFGEGSWLTVV.

The chain couples TRBV4-1 to TRBJ1-4, with D hard to call. The germline gives CDR1 MGHRA, CDR2 YSYEKL. V was clipped by 1 base and J by 3 bases, with 15 bases between them. This CDR3 region has 17 residues. CDR3 nucleotide sequence: TGCGCCAGCAGCCAAGTGTTCAGGAGAGAAGCTAATGAAAAACTGTTTTTT. As protein: CASSQVFRREANEKLFF.

Relative to its sample, this clone is medium-sized (0.01 to 0.1%). This chain joins TRBV14 and TRBJ1-6; D is unclear. Trimming stripped 1 base from V and 5 bases from J, with 6 bases between. CDR1 is SGHDN, CDR2 FVKESK, per germline. The CDR3 has 14 amino acids. The CDR3 bases are TGTGCCAGCAGCCAAGGCGGGAATAATTCACCCCTCCACTTT. Its translation is CASSQGGNNSPLHF. The complete variable domain, with remaining parts taken from reference TRBV14 and TRBJ1-6, reads EAGVTQFPSHSVIEKGQTVTLRCDPISGHDNLYWYRRVMGKEIKFLLHFVKESKQDESGMPNNRFLAERTGGTYSTLKVQPAELEDSGVYFCASSQGGNNSPLHFGNGTRLTVT.

The V and J genes are TRBV12-2 and TRBJ1-1. TRBV12-2 is labeled a pseudogene. CDR3 size: 12 residues. This CDR3 reads CASRPRPPEAFF. CDR3 coding DNA: TGTGCAAGTCGCCCAAGACCCCCTGAAGCTTTCTTT.

CDR3 region: CASSLASTANYGYTF. CDR3 DNA sequence: TGTGCCAGCAGCTTAGCCTCGACAGCTAACTATGGCTACACCTTC. The chain recombines TRBV7-2 with TRBJ1-2; a possible D gene is TRBD1 (5 bases). V lost 0 bases and J 0 bases, leaving 8 bases between the germline ends. The CDR3 has 15 amino acids. Germline CDR1 SGHTA, CDR2 FQGNSA.

The chain combines TRBV2 with TRBJ1-2; TRBD1 agrees at 7 bases. The CDR3 length is 14 residues. Germline V CDR1 and CDR2: SNHLY, FYNNEI. V lost 8 bases and J lost 8; bases outside the gene matches: 14. The CDR3 loop reads CASHRTRQGEGYTF. CDR3 nucleotide sequence: TGTGCCAGCCACCGTACGAGACAGGGCGAGGGCTACACCTTC.

This clone was counted once. The chain uses TRBV4-1 and TRBJ2-6; D is ambiguous. V lost 1 base to trimming and J lost 0 bases, with 1 base between them. This CDR3 comprises 14 residues. Germline CDR1 is MGHRA and CDR2 is YSYEKL. Here the CDR3 DNA reads TGCGCCAGCAGCCAAGCCTCTGGGGCCAACGTCCTGACTTTC. Protein: CASSQASGANVLTF.

This clone was found once. The chain joins TRBV11-3 to TRBJ2-3; either TRBD1 or TRBD2 may fit D (6 bases each). This CDR3 contains 15 residues. V was cut by 1 base and J by 4 bases, with 12 bases left in between. CDR1 and CDR2 from the germline V gene are SGHNT and YENEEA. CDR3 sequence: CASSLVGGRADTQYF. The CDR3 DNA follows: TGTGCCAGCAGCTTAGTCGGGGGCCGAGCAGATACGCAGTATTTT.

This clone was seen a few times. A junction boundary mismatches the germline segment, possibly from a read error. This sequence joins TRBV2 and TRBJ1-2, with D hard to call. CDR1 is SNHLY, CDR2 FYNNEI, per germline. The CDR3 covers 11 residues. As DNA, the CDR3 is TGTGCCAGCACAGATAGAGCAGGCTGCACCTTC. It translates to CASTDRAGCTF.

The chain carries TRBV6-1 and TRBJ2-7; 11 nucleotides align to TRBD1. The germline gives CDR1 MNHNS, CDR2 SASEGT. The CDR3 length is 14 residues. V lost 6 bases, J lost 4 bases, and 5 bases stayed unmatched. The chain's CDR3 is CASRTDRGLYEQYF. The CDR3 region has the DNA TGTGCCAGCAGGACGGACAGGGGGCTGTACGAGCAGTACTTC.

The V call is TRBV11-2, the J call TRBJ1-2, with D tentatively TRBD1 (5 bases). The CDR3 extends over 12 amino acids. V shed 5 bases and J shed 7 bases, with 11 bases lying between them. Looked up from germline, CDR1 is SGHAT and CDR2 is FQNNGV. The CDR3 nucleotides read TGTGCCAGCAGCCCCCTAGGGGCTGGCTACACCTTC. Translating it yields CASSPLGAGYTF.

The chain combines TRBV5-4 with TRBJ1-3; 12 nucleotides line up with TRBD1. The CDR3 sequence is 19 residues long. The germline V gene encodes CDR1 SGHNT and CDR2 YYREEE (reference sequence). V shed 4 bases and J 0 bases; nucleotides not matched to a gene: 11. The CDR3 sequence: CASSPHGTGGIISGNTIYF. The DNA of the CDR3 is TGTGCCAGCAGCCCCCACGGGACAGGGGGCATTATCTCTGGAAACACCATATATTTT.